This T cell receptor beta chain derives from a study of cytomegalovirus exposure and HLA in healthy donors. The PCR ran on 60 Vbeta and 13 Jbeta primers. TCRdb keeps only in-frame clones here, not all; method: immunoSEQ multiplex PCR. In total, the table holds tens of thousands of clones. V gave up 5 bases and J gave up 2 bases; unmatched junction bases: 9. The CDR3 extends over 16 amino acids. Germline CDR1 reads SGHDN; CDR2 reads FVKESK. The clonotype comes from a man in his forties or fifties in good health and CMV-seronegative. The specimen sequenced was PBMCs. The chain is built from TRBV14 and TRBJ1-3, with 7 bases matching TRBD1. CDR3 residues: CASSSTLQGTGNTIYF. The CDR3 DNA is TGTGCCAGCAGCTCGACGTTACAGGGGACTGGAAACACCATATATTTT.